This T cell receptor beta chain was identified during a study of blood T cell repertoires in COVID-19. For the study at large: Donors in the United States, Italy and Spain gave samples during acute or convalescent COVID-19. T cells, B-cell-depleted T cells, or PBMCs supplied cDNA or gDNA.

As originally analysed: Amplifying reference gene primers gave estimates of nucleated cell counts. The protocol was immunoSEQ multiplex PCR, while the TCRdb copy is restricted to in-frame clones and leaves out a portion. The DNA was the basis for D and trimming; V, J and clone size are from that table. The profile shows about 160,000 clones, about 86% of them singletons. The sequenced sample was peripheral blood. This TCR derives from a woman in her seventies with acute or convalescent COVID-19.

CDR3 DNA sequence: TGTGCCAGCAGCTTGCCTGCTAGGGGCGAGCAGTACTTC. This codes for CASSLPARGEQYF. The rearrangement joins TRBV7-2 to TRBJ2-7, with D possibly TRBD1 on 5 matching bases. The CDR3 is 13 residues long. CDR1 is SGHTA, CDR2 FQGNSA, per germline. V lost 3 bases and J lost 6, with 12 bases in between.